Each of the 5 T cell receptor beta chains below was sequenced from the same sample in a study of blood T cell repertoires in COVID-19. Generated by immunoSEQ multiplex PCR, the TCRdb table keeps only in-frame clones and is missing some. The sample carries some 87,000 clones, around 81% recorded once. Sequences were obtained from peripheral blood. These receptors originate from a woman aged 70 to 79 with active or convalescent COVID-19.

The CDR3 DNA sequence: TGTGCCAGCAGCCGGACTTCCCCGGAGACCCAGTACTTC. Its translation: CASSRTSPETQYF. The chain is built from TRBV7-8 and TRBJ2-5, with a weak D call TRBD2 (5 bases). Per the germline V gene, CDR1 is SGHVS and CDR2 is FQNEAQ. V shed 5 bases and J shed 5 bases, with 12 bases lying between them. CDR3 length: 13 amino acids.

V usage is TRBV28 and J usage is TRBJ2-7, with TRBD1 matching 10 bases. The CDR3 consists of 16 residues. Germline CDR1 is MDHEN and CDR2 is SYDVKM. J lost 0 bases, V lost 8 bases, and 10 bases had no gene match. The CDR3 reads CASHKATGGASYEQYF. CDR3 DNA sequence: TGTGCCAGCCACAAAGCGACAGGGGGCGCCTCCTACGAGCAGTACTTC.

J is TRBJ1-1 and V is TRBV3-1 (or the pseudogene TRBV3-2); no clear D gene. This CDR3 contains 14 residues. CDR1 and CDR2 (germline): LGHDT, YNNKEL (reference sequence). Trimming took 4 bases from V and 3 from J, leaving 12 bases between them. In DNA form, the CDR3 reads TGTGCCAGCAGCCCCAGACACAGAGACACTGAAGCTTTCTTT. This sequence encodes CASSPRHRDTEAFF.

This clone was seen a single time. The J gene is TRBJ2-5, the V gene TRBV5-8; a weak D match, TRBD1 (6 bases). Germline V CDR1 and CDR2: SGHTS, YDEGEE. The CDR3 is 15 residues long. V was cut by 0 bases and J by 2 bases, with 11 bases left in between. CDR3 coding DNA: TGTGCCAGCAGCTTGGCAGCGACAGGACAAGAGACCCAGTACTTC. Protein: CASSLAATGQETQYF.

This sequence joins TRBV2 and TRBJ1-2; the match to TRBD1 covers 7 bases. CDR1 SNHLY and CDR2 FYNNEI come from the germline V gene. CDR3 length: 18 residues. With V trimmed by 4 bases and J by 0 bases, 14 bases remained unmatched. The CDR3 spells CASSAPRVVTGTNYGYTF. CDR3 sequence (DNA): TGTGCCAGCAGTGCCCCTCGTGTCGTGACAGGGACTAACTATGGCTACACCTTC.